The 17 T cell receptor beta chains below were found in one sample sequenced in a study of OX40 agonist ivuxolimab in advanced cancers. Only in-frame clones appear in the TCRdb table, and some are missing; sequencing was by immunoSEQ multiplex PCR. The data show about 72,000 clones, under 90% seen once. Specimen: CD4+ or CD8+ T cells sorted from blood, collected in a trial of the OX40 agonist ivuxolimab. These receptors all come from an adult with an advanced solid tumor such as melanoma, head and neck, liver or kidney cancer.

The genes are TRBV14 and TRBJ1-2, with 7 bases fitting TRBD1. Trimming cost V 4 bases and J 2 bases; bases outside gene matches: 10. The germline CDR1 and CDR2 sequences are SGHDN and FVKESK. The CDR3 totals 16 residues. CDR3 in amino acids: CASSLVVGTANYGYTF. The DNA of the CDR3 is TGTGCCAGCAGCCTCGTGGTAGGGACAGCGAACTATGGCTACACCTTC.

The CDR3 bases are TGTGCCAGCAGTGACACAGGGAAGAACGACGAGCAGTACTTC. It specifies CASSDTGKNDEQYF. The chain combines TRBV2 with TRBJ2-7; the D gene is possibly TRBD1 (6 bases). V lost 3 bases to trimming and J lost 5 bases, with 14 bases between them. CDR1 is SNHLY, CDR2 FYNNEI, per germline. The CDR3 sequence is 14 residues long.

The chain uses TRBV5-1 and TRBJ2-5; 8 bases agree with TRBD1. TRBJ2-7 matches the DNA end more closely, so the J call is doubtful. Germline loops: CDR1 SGHRS, CDR2 YFSETQ. This CDR3 has 14 residues. The CDR3, as DNA: TGCGCCAGCAGCTTGGCCCAGACAGGGGACGAGCAGTACTTC. Protein sequence: CASSLAQTGDEQYF.

The rearrangement links TRBV6-6 to TRBJ1-2; D possibly corresponds to TRBD1 (6 bases). This CDR3 has 15 amino acids. Germline CDR1 MNHNY, CDR2 SVGAGI (reference sequence). V was shortened by 8 bases and J by 8 bases, with 24 bases between the two germline ends. The CDR3 DNA follows: TGTGCCAGCTTTGGGGGCCTCGTTGGGAAAAGAGGCTACACCTTC. It is translated as CASFGGLVGKRGYTF.

This clone was picked up one time. The chain couples TRBV28 to TRBJ2-1; tentative D call: TRBD2 (7 bases). Per the germline V gene, CDR1 is MDHEN and CDR2 is SYDVKM. CDR3 length: 14 amino acids. Trimming took off 6 bases at V and 8 bases at J, with 17 bases between the two ends. DNA for the CDR3: TGTGCCAGCAGCCAAGGGGGGGACGCCGATGAGCAGTTCTTC. Protein product: CASSQGGDADEQFF.

This chain joins TRBV4-2 and TRBJ1-2; a weak D match, TRBD1 (6 bases). CDR1 LGHNA and CDR2 YNFKEQ come from the germline V gene. Trimming removed 7 bases from V and 4 bases from J, with 19 bases in between. This CDR3 is built from 15 residues. The CDR3 nucleotides are TGTGCCAGCACTGATCCGGGGGCGCGGGGCTATGGCTACACCTTC. Residues: CASTDPGARGYGYTF.

CDR3 in DNA: TGTGCCAGCAGCCCGAGGTGGACAGGGACCTACGAGCAGTACTTC. Translated, it gives CASSPRWTGTYEQYF. The J gene is TRBJ2-7, the V gene TRBV5-4, with 8 bases aligning to TRBD1. Germline V gene lookup returns CDR1 SGHNT and CDR2 YYREEE (reference sequence). V shed 4 bases and J 2 bases; nucleotides not matched to a gene: 8. CDR3 size: 15 residues. The full variable domain, rest sourced from reference TRBV5-4 and TRBJ2-7, is ETGVTQSPTHLIKTRGQQVTLRCSSQSGHNTVSWYQQALGQGPQFIFQYYREEENGRGNFPPRFSGLQFPNYSSELNVNALELDDSALYLCASSPRWTGTYEQYFGPGTRLTVT.

The rearrangement links TRBV5-1 to TRBJ2-3; 9 nucleotides align to TRBD1. The V segment lost 7 bases and the J segment 6 bases; nucleotides outside the gene matches: 9. Germline CDR1 reads SGHRS; CDR2 reads YFSETQ. CDR3 length equals 14 residues. The CDR3 bases are TGCGCCAGCGGACCCGGGACAGGGTTCGATACGCAGTATTTT. It is translated as CASGPGTGFDTQYF.

This clone showed up just a few times. The sample carries other DNA sequences with the same CDR3. The chain joins TRBV19 to TRBJ1-1, with D perhaps TRBD1 (5 bases). CDR1 and CDR2 (germline): LNHDA, SQIVND (reference sequence). Trimming shortened V by 0 bases and J by 4 bases, and 9 bases separated the two germline ends. The CDR3 extends over 14 amino acids. The CDR3 region has the DNA TGTGCCAGTAGTATAGATCGGGGGGGCACTGAAGCTTTCTTT. This gives the protein CASSIDRGGTEAFF.

Comments on this clone: The sample has other DNA sequences that encode this CDR3 too. The genes are TRBV5-1 and TRBJ2-4; D perhaps matches TRBD1 (6 bases). Per germline, CDR1 SGHRS and CDR2 YFSETQ. The V gene lost 4 bases and the J gene lost 0 bases, with 20 bases spanning the gap. The CDR3 sequence is 18 residues long. The CDR3, as DNA: TGCGCCAGCAGCCCCGGCCCCCAGGGGCAGCTAGCCAAAAACATTCAGTACTTC. Protein sequence: CASSPGPQGQLAKNIQYF.

The chain couples TRBV6-5 to TRBJ2-7; 8 nucleotides line up with TRBD2. The CDR3 length is 14 residues. The germline CDR1 and CDR2 sequences are MNHEY and SVGAGI. With V trimmed by 5 bases and J by 0 bases, 3 bases remained unmatched. The CDR3: CASSIAGSSYEQYF. Here the CDR3 DNA reads TGTGCCAGCAGTATAGCGGGGAGCTCCTACGAGCAGTACTTC.

The chain couples TRBV2 to TRBJ1-1, with D possibly matching TRBD1 (5 bases). Germline V gene data show CDR1 as SNHLY and CDR2 as FYNNEI. Between the trimmed V and J ends, which lost 2 bases and 4 bases, there was a span of 17 bases. The CDR3 spans 16 residues. CDR3 sequence (DNA): TGTGCCAGCAGTGAACGGGACCTTATTTATCTCACTGAAGCTTTCTTT. Its translation: CASSERDLIYLTEAFF.

The chain recombines TRBV18 with TRBJ1-2; D call uncertain. This CDR3 spans 14 amino acids. The germline V gene encodes CDR1 KGHSH and CDR2 LQKENI. V was clipped by 3 bases and J by 3 bases, with 11 bases between them. CDR3 DNA: TGTGCCAGCTCACCCCGGACTGGGCACTATGGCTACACCTTC. Its translation: CASSPRTGHYGYTF.

The chain has TRBV13 and TRBJ1-2; no clear D. The CDR3 is 14 residues long. V lost 0 bases to trimming and J lost 4 bases, with 9 bases between them. Germline CDR1 PRHDT, CDR2 FYEKMQ (reference sequence). The CDR3 region is CASSLGRVSYGYTF. The CDR3 DNA follows: TGTGCCAGCAGCTTAGGTCGAGTGAGCTATGGCTACACCTTC.

Here the CDR3 DNA reads TGCGCCAGCAGCTCCCGATCCGGGTCGAAGATAACTCACTATGGCTACACCTTC. As protein: CASSSRSGSKITHYGYTF. The genes are TRBV4-1 and TRBJ1-2; D uncertain. This CDR3 is built from 18 residues. Germline V gene data show CDR1 as MGHRA and CDR2 as YSYEKL. Trimming removed 5 bases at V and 3 bases at J, with 25 bases between.

The chain joins TRBV5-6 to TRBJ1-5, with D unclear. Germline V lookup: CDR1 SGHDT, CDR2 YYEEEE. The germline V and J ends were trimmed by 4 bases and 4 bases, with 9 bases remaining between them. The CDR3 extends over 13 amino acids. CDR3 DNA sequence: TGTGCCAGCAGCCCACGAAGAAATCAGCCCCAGCATTTT. Amino acid sequence: CASSPRRNQPQHF.

This chain links TRBV6-1 with TRBJ2-3; a possible D gene is TRBD2 (6 bases). The V gene lost 5 bases and the J gene lost 11 bases, with 11 bases spanning the gap. CDR1 MNHNS and CDR2 SASEGT come from the germline V gene. The CDR3 covers 11 residues. For the CDR3, the DNA is TGTGCCAGCAGTCGTACGGAGGGGCAGTATTTT. It translates to CASSRTEGQYF.